This note documents a single T cell receptor (beta chain) sequence. Its antigen is not yet known. No base quality values were provided; no much bigger clone lies one nucleotide off. The sample belongs to a study of blood T cell repertoires in COVID-19 (dated by TCRdb to the early 2020s). As for the study more broadly: Collaborator samples came from the United States, Italy and Spain and covered acute and convalescent phases of COVID-19. The material from the prospective study consisted of cDNA or gDNA derived from T cells, B-cell-depleted T cells, or PBMCs. Deeply sampled blood TCRbeta repertoires from subjects exposed to, actively infected with, or recovered from COVID-19 were included in the dataset. A freely available public database, intended as a resource for researchers studying the immune response to SARS-CoV-2, is where the repertoires were released. The samples were drawn from the first 160 participants of the ongoing ImmuneRACE study and from 1,254 subjects provided by 6 global collaborators. A de-identified subject ID, COVID-19 status, age in years and sex were almost always included in the sample metadata. Where available, HLA class I and class II types were taken from metadata supplied by the sample provider and were not determined by assay-based typing. Overall study results and their limits: The amount of clinical and demographic metadata varied by source and participant and was provided uncurated.

The immunoSEQ Assay, a bias-controlled multiplex PCR, was used to amplify TCRbeta CDR3 regions from genomic DNA. The original methods were these. The number of nucleated cells in each sample was estimated by amplification of reference gene primers within the assay. To quantify the absolute abundance of each unique TCRbeta CDR3 rearrangement, sequence reads were collapsed and filtered. For each sample, productive Simpson clonality was calculated as the square root of Simpson's diversity index over productive rearrangements. This is the immuneACCESS table as TCRdb keeps it, with only in-frame sequences that have V and J called. A part of the clones is gone; compared with another copy, unresolved V genes explain less than half, and the rest is unexplained. Clonal size and the V and J genes are those of that table, whereas D and trimming came from the DNA. The sample table holds under 170,000 clones, of which around four fifths were seen once. The leading ten clones occupy over 2% of the sample.

Whole blood was collected in K2EDTA tubes by collaborating institutions according to the institutions' own protocols. For TCRbeta analysis, collaborator samples were shipped as frozen whole blood, as isolated PBMCs, or as DNA extracted from either sample type. CDR1 SQVTM and CDR2 ANQGSEA were looked up in the germline V gene. Relative to germline, V is missing 7 bases and J is missing 4 bases, with 8 bases of the junction outside any gene match. The CDR3 contains 13 residues, cysteine and phenylalanine counted. This entry keeps only the CDR3 DNA: 39 bases, framed from base 1. The receptor was derived from a man aged 65 to 79 with acute or convalescent COVID-19. Recombination linked TRBV29-1 to TRBJ2-5; 8 bases in the junction line up with TRBD2. Material for sequencing was peripheral blood. The CDR3: CSAGGARGETQYF. The nucleotide sequence reads as follows: TGCAGCGCCGGGGGGGCCCGGGGAGAGACCCAGTACTTC.